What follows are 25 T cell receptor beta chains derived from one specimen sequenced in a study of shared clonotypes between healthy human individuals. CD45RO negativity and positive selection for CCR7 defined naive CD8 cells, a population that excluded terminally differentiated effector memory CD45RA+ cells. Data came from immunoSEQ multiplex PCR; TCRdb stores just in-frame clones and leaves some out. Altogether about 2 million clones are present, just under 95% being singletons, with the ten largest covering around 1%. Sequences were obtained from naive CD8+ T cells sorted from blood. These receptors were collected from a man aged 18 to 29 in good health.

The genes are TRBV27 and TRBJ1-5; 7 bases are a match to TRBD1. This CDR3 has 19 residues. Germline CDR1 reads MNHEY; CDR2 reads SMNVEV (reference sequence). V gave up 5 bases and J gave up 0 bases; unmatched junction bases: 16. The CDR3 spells CASSPFWQGEPYSNQPQHF. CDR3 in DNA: TGTGCCAGCAGTCCCTTCTGGCAGGGGGAACCTTATAGCAATCAGCCCCAGCATTTT.

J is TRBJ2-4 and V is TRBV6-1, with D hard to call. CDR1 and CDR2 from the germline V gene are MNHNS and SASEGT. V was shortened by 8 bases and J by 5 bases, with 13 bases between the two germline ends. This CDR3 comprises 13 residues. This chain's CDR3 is CASLRFRENIQYF. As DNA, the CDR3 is TGTGCCAGCCTTAGGTTTCGGGAAAACATTCAGTACTTC.

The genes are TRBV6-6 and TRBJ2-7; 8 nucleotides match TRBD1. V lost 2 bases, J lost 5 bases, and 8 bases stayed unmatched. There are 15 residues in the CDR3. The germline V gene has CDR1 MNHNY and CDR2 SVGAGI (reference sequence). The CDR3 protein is CASSYGEDRVHEQYF. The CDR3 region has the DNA TGTGCCAGCAGTTACGGGGAGGACAGGGTTCACGAGCAGTACTTC.

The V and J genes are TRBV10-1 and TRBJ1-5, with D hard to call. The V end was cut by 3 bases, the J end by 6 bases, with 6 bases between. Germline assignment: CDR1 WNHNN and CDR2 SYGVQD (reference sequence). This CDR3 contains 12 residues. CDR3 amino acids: CASSDEGQPQHF. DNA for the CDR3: TGCGCCAGCAGTGATGAGGGTCAGCCCCAGCATTTT.

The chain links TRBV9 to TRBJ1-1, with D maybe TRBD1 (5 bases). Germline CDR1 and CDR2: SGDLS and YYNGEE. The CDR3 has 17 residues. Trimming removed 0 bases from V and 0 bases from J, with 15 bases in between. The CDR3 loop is CASSVEPGSGVNTEAFF. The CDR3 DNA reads TGTGCCAGCAGCGTAGAACCGGGCTCGGGGGTGAACACTGAAGCTTTCTTT.

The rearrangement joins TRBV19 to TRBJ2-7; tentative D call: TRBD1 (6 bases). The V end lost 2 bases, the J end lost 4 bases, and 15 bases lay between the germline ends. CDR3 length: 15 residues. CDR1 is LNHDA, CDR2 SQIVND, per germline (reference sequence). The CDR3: CASSIQPGHLYEQYF. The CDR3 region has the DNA TGTGCCAGTAGTATACAGCCGGGACATCTGTACGAGCAGTACTTC.

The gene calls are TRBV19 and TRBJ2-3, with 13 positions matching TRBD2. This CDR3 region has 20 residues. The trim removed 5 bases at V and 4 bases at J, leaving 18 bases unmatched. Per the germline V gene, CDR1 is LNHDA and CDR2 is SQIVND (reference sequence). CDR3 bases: TGTGCCAGTAGTTCCAAGGCCAGACTAGCGGGGGGCCGTATGGCAGATACGCAGTATTTT. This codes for CASSSKARLAGGRMADTQYF.

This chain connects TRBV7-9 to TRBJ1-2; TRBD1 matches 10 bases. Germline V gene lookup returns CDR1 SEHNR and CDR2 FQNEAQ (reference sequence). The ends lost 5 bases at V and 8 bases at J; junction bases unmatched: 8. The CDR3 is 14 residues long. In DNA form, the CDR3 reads TGTGCCAGCAGCGCATCGACAGGGGGCCTCGGCTACACCTTC. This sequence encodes CASSASTGGLGYTF.

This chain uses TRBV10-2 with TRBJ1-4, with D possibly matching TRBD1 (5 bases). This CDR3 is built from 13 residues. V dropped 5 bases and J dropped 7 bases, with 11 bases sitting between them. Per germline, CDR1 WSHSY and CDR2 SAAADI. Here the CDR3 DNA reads TGCGCCAGCAGTCTCTTCACAGGTGAAAAACTGTTTTTT. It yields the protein CASSLFTGEKLFF.

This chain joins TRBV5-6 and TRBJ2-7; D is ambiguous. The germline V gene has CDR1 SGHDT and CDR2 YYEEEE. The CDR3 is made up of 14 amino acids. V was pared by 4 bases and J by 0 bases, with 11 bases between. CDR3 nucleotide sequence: TGTGCCAGCAGCGACATGGGCAGCTCCTACGAGCAGTACTTC. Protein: CASSDMGSSYEQYF.

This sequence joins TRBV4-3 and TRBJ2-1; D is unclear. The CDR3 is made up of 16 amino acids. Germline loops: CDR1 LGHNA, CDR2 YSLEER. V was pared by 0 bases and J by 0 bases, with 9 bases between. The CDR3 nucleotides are TGCGCCAGCAGCCAAGAAAAGTCATTCTCCTACAATGAGCAGTTCTTC. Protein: CASSQEKSFSYNEQFF.

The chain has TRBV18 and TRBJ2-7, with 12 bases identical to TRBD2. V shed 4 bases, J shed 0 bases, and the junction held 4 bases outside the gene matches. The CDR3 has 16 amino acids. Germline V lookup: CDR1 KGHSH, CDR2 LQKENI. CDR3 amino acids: CASSLGLAGYSYEQYF. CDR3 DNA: TGTGCCAGCTCACTCGGACTAGCGGGGTACTCCTACGAGCAGTACTTC.

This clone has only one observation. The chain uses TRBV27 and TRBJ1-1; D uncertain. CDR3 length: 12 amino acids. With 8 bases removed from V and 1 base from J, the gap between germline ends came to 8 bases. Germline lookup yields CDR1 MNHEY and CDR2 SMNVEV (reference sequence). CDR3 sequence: CASGVTNTEAFF. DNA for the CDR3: TGTGCCAGCGGGGTTACGAACACTGAAGCTTTCTTT.

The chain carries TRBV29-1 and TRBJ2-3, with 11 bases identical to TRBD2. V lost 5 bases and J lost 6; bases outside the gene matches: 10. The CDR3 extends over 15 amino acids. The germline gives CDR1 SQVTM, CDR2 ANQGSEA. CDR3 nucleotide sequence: TGCAGCGTTCTTCCCTTAGCGGGAGGGATGGATACGCAGTATTTT. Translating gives CSVLPLAGGMDTQYF.

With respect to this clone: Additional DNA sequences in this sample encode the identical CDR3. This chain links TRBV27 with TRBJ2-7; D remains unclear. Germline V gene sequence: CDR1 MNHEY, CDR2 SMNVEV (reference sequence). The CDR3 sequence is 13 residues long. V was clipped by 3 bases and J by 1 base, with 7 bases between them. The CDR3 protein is CASSLGLSYEQYF. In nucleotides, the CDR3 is TGTGCCAGCAGTTTGGGTTTGTCCTACGAGCAGTACTTC.

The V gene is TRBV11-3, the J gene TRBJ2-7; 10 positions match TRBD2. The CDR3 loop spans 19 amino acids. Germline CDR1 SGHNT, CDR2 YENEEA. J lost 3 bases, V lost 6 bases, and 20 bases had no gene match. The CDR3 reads CASSYSRPGLAIRSYEQYF. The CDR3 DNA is TGTGCCAGCAGTTATTCCAGACCGGGACTAGCGATAAGGAGCTACGAGCAGTACTTC.

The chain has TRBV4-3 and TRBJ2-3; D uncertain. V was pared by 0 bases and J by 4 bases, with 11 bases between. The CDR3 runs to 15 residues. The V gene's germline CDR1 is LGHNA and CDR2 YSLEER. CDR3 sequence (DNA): TGCGCCAGCAGCCAAGACCAAGGGCTCGCAGATACGCAGTATTTT. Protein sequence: CASSQDQGLADTQYF.

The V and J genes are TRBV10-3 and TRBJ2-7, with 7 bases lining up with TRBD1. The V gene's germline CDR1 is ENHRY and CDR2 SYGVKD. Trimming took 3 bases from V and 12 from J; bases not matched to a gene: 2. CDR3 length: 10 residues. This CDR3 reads CAISEGGWYF. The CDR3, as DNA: TGTGCCATCAGTGAAGGGGGCTGGTACTTC.

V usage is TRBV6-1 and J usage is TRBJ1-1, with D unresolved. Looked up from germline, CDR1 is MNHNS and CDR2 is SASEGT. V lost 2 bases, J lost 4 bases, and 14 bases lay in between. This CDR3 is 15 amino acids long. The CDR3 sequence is CASSERVWEATEAFF. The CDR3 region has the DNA TGTGCCAGCAGTGAAAGGGTGTGGGAAGCCACTGAAGCTTTCTTT.

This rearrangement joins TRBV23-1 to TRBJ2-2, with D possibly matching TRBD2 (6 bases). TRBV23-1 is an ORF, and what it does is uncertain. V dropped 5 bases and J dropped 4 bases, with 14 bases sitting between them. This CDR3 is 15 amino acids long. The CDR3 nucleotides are TGCGCCAGCAGTAGACTAGACGGGAGCACCGGGGAGCTGTTTTTT. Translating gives CASSRLDGSTGELFF.

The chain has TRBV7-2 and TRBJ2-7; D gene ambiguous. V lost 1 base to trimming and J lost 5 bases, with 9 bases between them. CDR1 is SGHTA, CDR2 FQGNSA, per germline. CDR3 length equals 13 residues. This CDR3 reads CASSLDLGHEQYF. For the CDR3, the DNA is TGTGCCAGCAGCTTAGACTTGGGTCACGAGCAGTACTTC.

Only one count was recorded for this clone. The CDR3, as DNA: TGTGCCATCAGTGGTTTGCAAGCGGGAGGTGACAATGAGCAGTTCTTC. Its protein is CAISGLQAGGDNEQFF. V usage is TRBV10-3 and J usage is TRBJ2-1, with 9 nucleotides matching TRBD2. Germline CDR1 reads ENHRY; CDR2 reads SYGVKD. The CDR3 sequence is 16 residues long. After removal of 4 bases from V and 5 bases from J, the junction contained 9 bases not matched to a gene.

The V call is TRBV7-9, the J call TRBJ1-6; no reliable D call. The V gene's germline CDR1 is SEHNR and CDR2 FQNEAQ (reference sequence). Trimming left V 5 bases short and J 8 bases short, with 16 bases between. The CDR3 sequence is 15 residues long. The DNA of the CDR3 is TGTGCCAGCAGCCGCCGGGTCATCGGGGATTCACCCCTCCACTTT. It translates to CASSRRVIGDSPLHF.

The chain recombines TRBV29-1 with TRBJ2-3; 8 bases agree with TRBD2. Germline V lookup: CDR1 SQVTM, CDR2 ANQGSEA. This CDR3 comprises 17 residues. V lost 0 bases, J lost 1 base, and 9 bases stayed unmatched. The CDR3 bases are TGCAGCGTTGAAGATCGTACGCGGGGGGCGGGCACAGATACGCAGTATTTT. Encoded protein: CSVEDRTRGAGTDTQYF.

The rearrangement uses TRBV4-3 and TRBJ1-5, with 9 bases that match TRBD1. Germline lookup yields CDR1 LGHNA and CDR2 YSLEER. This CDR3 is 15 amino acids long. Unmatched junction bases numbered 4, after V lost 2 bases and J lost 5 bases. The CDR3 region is CASSQTGGFDQPQHF. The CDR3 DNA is TGCGCCAGCAGCCAAACAGGGGGCTTCGATCAGCCCCAGCATTTT.